The present T cell receptor beta chain was sequenced within a study of T cell changes during pregnancy in multiple sclerosis. The CDR3 loop spans 13 amino acids. V was pared by 7 bases and J by 4 bases, with 10 bases between. Germline loops: CDR1 WSHSY, CDR2 SAAADI. Only in-frame clones appear in the TCRdb table, and some are missing; sequencing was by immunoSEQ multiplex PCR. Of about 13,000 clones listed, about nine tenths were seen once; the top ten hold around 13%. On this clone itself: The sample contains more than one DNA sequence encoding this CDR3.

V is TRBV10-2 and J is TRBJ1-4; D may be TRBD1 (5 bases). The source is a female donor in good health, enrolled as a control in a pregnancy study. The source was CD8+ T cells from peripheral blood mononuclear cells, collected after pregnancy. The CDR3 bases are TGCGCCAGCACCGGACACCTTAATGAAAAACTGTTTTTT. It yields the protein CASTGHLNEKLFF.